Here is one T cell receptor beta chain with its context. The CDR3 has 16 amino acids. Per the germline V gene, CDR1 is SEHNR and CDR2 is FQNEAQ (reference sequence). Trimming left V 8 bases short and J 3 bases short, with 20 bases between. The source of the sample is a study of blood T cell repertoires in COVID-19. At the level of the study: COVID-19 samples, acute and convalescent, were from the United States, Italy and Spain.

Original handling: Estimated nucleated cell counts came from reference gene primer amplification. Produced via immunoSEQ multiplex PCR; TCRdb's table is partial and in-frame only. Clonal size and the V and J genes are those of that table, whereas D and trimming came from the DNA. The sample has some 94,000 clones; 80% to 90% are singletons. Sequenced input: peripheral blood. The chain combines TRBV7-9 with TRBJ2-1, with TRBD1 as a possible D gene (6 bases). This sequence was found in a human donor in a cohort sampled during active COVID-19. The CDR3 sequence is CASAPGTGIFYNEQFF. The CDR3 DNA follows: TGTGCCAGCGCCCCCGGAACAGGGATTTTCTACAATGAGCAGTTCTTC.